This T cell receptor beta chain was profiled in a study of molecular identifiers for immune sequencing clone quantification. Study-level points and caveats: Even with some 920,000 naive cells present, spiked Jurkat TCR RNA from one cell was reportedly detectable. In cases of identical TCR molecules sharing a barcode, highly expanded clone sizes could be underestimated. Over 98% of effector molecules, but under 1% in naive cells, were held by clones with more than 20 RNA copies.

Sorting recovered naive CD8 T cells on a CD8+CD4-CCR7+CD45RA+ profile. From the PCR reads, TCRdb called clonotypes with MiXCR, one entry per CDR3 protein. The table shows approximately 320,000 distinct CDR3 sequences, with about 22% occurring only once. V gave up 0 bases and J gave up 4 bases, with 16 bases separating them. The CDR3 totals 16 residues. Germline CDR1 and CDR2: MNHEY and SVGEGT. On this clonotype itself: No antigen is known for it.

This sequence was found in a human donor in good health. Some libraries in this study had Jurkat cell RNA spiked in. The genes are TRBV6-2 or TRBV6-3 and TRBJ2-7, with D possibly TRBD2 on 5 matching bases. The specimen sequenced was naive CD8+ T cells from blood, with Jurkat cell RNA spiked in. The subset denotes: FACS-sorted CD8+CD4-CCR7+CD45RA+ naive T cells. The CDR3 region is CASSYSKLRLSYEQYF. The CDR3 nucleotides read TGTGCCAGCAGTTACTCGAAGCTCAGACTATCTTACGAGCAGTACTTC.